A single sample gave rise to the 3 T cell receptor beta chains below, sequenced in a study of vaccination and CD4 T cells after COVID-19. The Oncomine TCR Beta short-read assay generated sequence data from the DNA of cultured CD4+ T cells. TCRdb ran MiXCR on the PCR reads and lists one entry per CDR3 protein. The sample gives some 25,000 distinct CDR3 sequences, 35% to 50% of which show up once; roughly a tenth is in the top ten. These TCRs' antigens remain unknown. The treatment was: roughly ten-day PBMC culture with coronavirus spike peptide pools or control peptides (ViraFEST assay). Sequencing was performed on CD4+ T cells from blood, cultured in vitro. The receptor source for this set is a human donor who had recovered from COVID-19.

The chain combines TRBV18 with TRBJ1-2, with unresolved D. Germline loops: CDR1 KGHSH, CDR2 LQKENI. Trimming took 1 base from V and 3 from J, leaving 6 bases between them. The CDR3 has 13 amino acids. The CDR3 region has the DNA TGTGCCAGCTCACCACAGGACTACTATGGCTACACCTTC. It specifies CASSPQDYYGYTF.

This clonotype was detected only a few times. CDR3 sequence: CASSFTSGGLAKNIQYF. The CDR3 DNA follows: TGTGCCAGCAGCTTCACTAGCGGGGGTCTAGCCAAAAACATTCAGTACTTC. The J gene is TRBJ2-4, the V gene TRBV7-2, with TRBD2 matching over 11 bases. CDR3 size: 17 residues. Germline V lookup: CDR1 SGHTA, CDR2 FQGNSA. After removal of 3 bases from V and 0 bases from J, the junction contained 4 bases not matched to a gene. Drawing the rest from reference TRBV7-2 and TRBJ2-4, the complete variable domain is GAGVSQSPSNKVTEKGKDVELRCDPISGHTALYWYRQSLGQGLEFLIYFQGNSAPDKSGLPSDRFSAERTGGSVSTLTIQRTQQEDSAVYLCASSFTSGGLAKNIQYFGAGTRLSVL.

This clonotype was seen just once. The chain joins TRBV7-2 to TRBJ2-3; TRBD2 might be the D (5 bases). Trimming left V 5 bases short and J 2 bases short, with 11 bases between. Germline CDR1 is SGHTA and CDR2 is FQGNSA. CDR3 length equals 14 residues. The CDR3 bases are TGTGCCAGCAGCCTTGGACTTTCCACAGATACGCAGTATTTT. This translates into CASSLGLSTDTQYF.